These T cell receptor beta chains were read from a single sample in a study of T cells in Graves' hyperthyroidism and ophthalmopathy. TCRdb passed the multiplex PCR reads through MiXCR, listing each CDR3 protein once. The data show about 380,000 distinct CDR3 sequences, with about a fifth seen just once and over 35% held by the top ten. Specimen: blood. These receptor sequences come from a man between 18 and 35 years old with Graves' ophthalmopathy. Each CDR3 is given with its conserved first and last residue. D genes are given only for firm matches. Clone size is shown for a subset of rows, as once, few, many or a class of expanded clone.

cdr3_length j_call clone_size d_call v_call cdr3_aa cdr3_nt
16 TRBJ2-3 - TRBD2 TRBV4-1 CASKKGRGGPTDTQYF TGCGCCAGTAAGAAGGGGCGGGGGGGCCCCACAGATACGCAGTATTTT
13 TRBJ2-5 - - TRBV6-9 CASSYGSQETQYF TGTGCCAGCAGTTACGGGTCTCAAGAGACCCAGTACTTC
15 TRBJ2-3 - - TRBV9 CASNLGQSSTDTQYF TGTGCCAGCAACTTGGGGCAATCTAGCACAGATACGCAGTATTTT
17 TRBJ2-2 few TRBD2 TRBV7-6 CASSFATSGGITGELFF TGTGCCAGCAGCTTCGCTACTAGCGGGGGGATAACCGGGGAGCTGTTTTTT
16 TRBJ2-3 many TRBD1 TRBV11-2 CASSQPPDRGRSTQYF TGTGCCAGCAGCCAACCCCCGGACAGGGGGCGGAGTACGCAGTATTTT
15 TRBJ2-1 - TRBD2 TRBV11-3 CASSRGLAGGGEQFF TGTGCCAGCAGTCGAGGACTAGCGGGAGGGGGAGAGCAGTTCTTC
13 TRBJ1-1 many - TRBV6-1 CASSPRSWTEAFF TGTGCCAGCAGTCCCCGATCGTGGACTGAAGCTTTCTTT
14 TRBJ2-1 many TRBD1 TRBV7-9 CASSLGKNRGRQFF TGTGCCAGCAGCTTAGGGAAGAACAGGGGAAGGCAGTTCTTC
17 TRBJ2-7 many TRBD2 TRBV13 CASSSPSAAGGRVEQYF TGTGCCAGCAGCTCCCCGTCAGCAGCGGGGGGGCGTGTCGAGCAGTACTTC
17 TRBJ2-3 few - TRBV27 CASSLRLPRGRTDTQYF TGTGCCAGCAGTTTACGGCTCCCCAGGGGACGGACAGATACGCAGTATTTT
11 TRBJ1-5 few - TRBV12-3/TRBV12-4 CASGNNQPQHF TGTGCCAGCGGCAACAATCAGCCCCAGCATTTT
12 TRBJ1-1 - - TRBV10-3 CAVGVLNTEAFF TGTGCCGTAGGAGTGCTGAACACTGAAGCTTTCTTT
15 TRBJ1-4 few TRBD1 TRBV5-1 CASSPRTGGSEKLFF TGCGCCAGCAGCCCGCGGACAGGGGGATCTGAAAAACTGTTTTTT
12 TRBJ1-2 many - TRBV6-5 CASSYAGYGYTF TGTGCCAGCAGTTACGCGGGGTATGGCTACACCTTC
14 TRBJ1-5 - - TRBV4-1 CASSQVEFDQPQHF TGCGCCAGCAGCCAAGTGGAGTTCGATCAGCCCCAGCATTTT
15 TRBJ1-5 many - TRBV12-3/TRBV12-4 CASGDLRMSNQPQHF TGTGCCAGCGGGGACCTGAGGATGAGCAATCAGCCCCAGCATTTT
14 TRBJ2-5 few - TRBV2 CASSANRDQETQYF TGTGCCAGCAGTGCGAACAGGGACCAAGAGACCCAGTACTTC
15 TRBJ1-3 few - TRBV19 CASSPQGPSGNTIYF TGTGCCAGTAGCCCCCAGGGACCGTCGGGAAACACCATATATTTT
15 TRBJ1-2 many - TRBV2 CASSEAAVEGYGYTF TGTGCCAGCAGTGAAGCGGCAGTAGAAGGCTATGGCTACACCTTC
12 TRBJ2-5 many - TRBV3-1 CASSHIQETQYF TGTGCCAGCAGCCACATACAAGAGACCCAGTACTTC
16 TRBJ2-2 many - TRBV11-3 CASSPGAGKDTGELFF TGTGCCAGCAGCCCAGGTGCCGGGAAGGACACCGGGGAGCTGTTTTTT
17 TRBJ2-1 - - TRBV4-1 CASSDPPQGRVYNEQFF TGCGCCAGCAGCGACCCTCCACAGGGTAGGGTTTACAATGAGCAGTTCTTC
14 TRBJ2-1 - TRBD1 TRBV6-4 CASSPDRADNEQFF TGTGCCAGCAGTCCGGACAGGGCCGACAATGAGCAGTTCTTC
16 TRBJ2-1 few - TRBV11-2 CASSVSGDLSYNEQFF TGTGCCAGCAGTGTCTCCGGGGACCTCTCCTACAATGAGCAGTTCTTC
13 TRBJ2-7 many TRBD2 TRBV6-2/TRBV6-3 CASIPGGMNEQYF TGTGCCAGCATCCCGGGGGGTATGAACGAGCAGTACTTC
17 TRBJ2-1 few TRBD2 TRBV27 CASRFLPQRGTYNEQFF TGTGCCAGCAGATTCCTTCCTCAGCGGGGCACCTACAATGAGCAGTTCTTC
13 TRBJ1-4 few - TRBV5-1 CASSLRFDEKLFF TGCGCCAGCAGCTTGAGGTTTGATGAAAAACTGTTTTTT
12 TRBJ1-4 many - TRBV20-1 CSATPPGEKLFF TGCAGTGCAACTCCTCCGGGGGAAAAACTGTTTTTT
15 TRBJ2-6 few - TRBV27 CASSKGGYGANVLTF TGTGCCAGCAGTAAAGGGGGGTATGGGGCCAACGTCCTGACTTTC
15 TRBJ2-1 many - TRBV6-1 CASIGGYGGVNEQFF TGTGCCAGCATCGGGGGATATGGAGGGGTCAATGAGCAGTTCTTC
14 TRBJ2-4 few - TRBV20-1 CSARLRGGWNIQYF TGCAGTGCTAGATTAAGGGGGGGCTGGAACATTCAGTACTTC
15 TRBJ1-6 few TRBD1 TRBV20-1 CSARSPGTGNSPLHF TGCAGTGCTAGATCACCCGGGACAGGGAATTCACCCCTCCACTTT
17 TRBJ2-2 few TRBD1 TRBV7-3 CASSSPPGQGGAGELFF TGTGCCAGCAGCTCCCCACCGGGACAGGGGGGCGCCGGGGAGCTGTTTTTT
11 TRBJ1-1 - - TRBV10-3 CAISDIAEAFF TGTGCCATCAGTGATATTGCTGAAGCTTTCTTT
13 TRBJ1-1 many - TRBV6-1 CASKLPTDTEAFF TGTGCCAGCAAATTACCTACGGACACTGAAGCTTTCTTT
13 TRBJ2-1 few - TRBV4-2 CASSQSPGTEQFF TGTGCCAGCAGCCAATCCCCGGGGACTGAGCAGTTCTTC
13 TRBJ2-3 - TRBD1 TRBV5-1 CASGQGEADTQYF TGCGCCAGCGGACAGGGGGAGGCAGATACGCAGTATTTT
14 TRBJ2-7 many - TRBV6-6 CASSYGGPRNEQYF TGTGCCAGCAGTTACGGGGGCCCAAGGAACGAGCAGTACTTC
13 TRBJ2-5 - - TRBV5-1 CASRLGWQETQYF TGCGCCAGCCGCCTGGGGTGGCAGGAGACCCAGTACTTC
14 TRBJ1-5 many - TRBV7-8 CASGAGGTIQPQHF TGTGCCAGCGGAGCGGGGGGCACTATTCAGCCCCAGCATTTT
13 TRBJ2-3 many TRBD1 TRBV5-1 CASRRQGADTQYF TGCGCCAGCAGAAGACAGGGTGCAGATACGCAGTATTTT
15 TRBJ2-1 - TRBD2 TRBV6-2/TRBV6-3 CASSRTSGIYNEQFF TGTGCCAGCAGTAGGACTAGCGGGATTTACAATGAGCAGTTCTTC
15 TRBJ1-1 many - TRBV20-1 CSASPVGHPNTEAFF TGCAGTGCTAGCCCTGTTGGACACCCGAACACTGAAGCTTTCTTT
19 TRBJ2-1 once TRBD2 TRBV30 CAWSAGTSPRIRSYNEQFF TGTGCCTGGAGTGCCGGGACTAGCCCAAGAATTAGGTCCTACAATGAGCAGTTCTTC
13 TRBJ2-3 many - TRBV7-3 CASSPGFGDTQYF TGTGCCAGCAGCCCCGGCTTTGGAGATACGCAGTATTTT
14 TRBJ2-3 many - TRBV20-1 CSARSSDNTDTQYF TGCAGTGCTAGATCGTCAGATAACACAGATACGCAGTATTTT
16 TRBJ2-7 many TRBD2 TRBV5-1 CASSLRSGGGHYEQYF TGCGCCAGCAGCTTGCGTAGCGGGGGGGGCCACTACGAGCAGTACTTC
13 TRBJ2-7 few TRBD1 TRBV5-1 CASSATGGYEQYF TGCGCCAGCAGCGCTACAGGGGGCTACGAGCAGTACTTC
15 TRBJ1-6 many TRBD1 TRBV12-3/TRBV12-4 CASSRTGGFNSPLHF TGTGCCAGCAGCAGAACAGGGGGCTTTAATTCACCCCTCCACTTT
18 TRBJ2-1 - TRBD2 TRBV20-1 CSVLGLAGGLTIYNEQFF TGCAGTGTTCTGGGACTAGCGGGGGGACTTACTATTTACAATGAGCAGTTCTTC
13 TRBJ1-6 once - TRBV10-3 CAIGGTYNSPLHF TGTGCCATCGGGGGGACGTATAATTCACCCCTCCACTTT
15 TRBJ1-3 - TRBD1 TRBV9 CASSVRDRVENTIYF TGTGCCAGCAGCGTAAGGGACAGGGTGGAAAACACCATATATTTT
14 TRBJ2-2 many - TRBV12-3/TRBV12-4 CASTSDPDTGELFF TGTGCCAGCACTTCGGACCCAGACACCGGGGAGCTGTTTTTT
13 TRBJ2-5 few TRBD2 TRBV6-1 CASTGTSGETQYF TGTGCCAGCACCGGGACTAGCGGCGAGACCCAGTACTTC
14 TRBJ1-1 many - TRBV6-5 CASRTPPDNTEAFF TGTGCCAGCAGAACCCCTCCGGACAACACTGAAGCTTTCTTT
18 TRBJ1-4 many TRBD1 TRBV11-3 CASTFYTGTGLANEKLFF TGTGCCAGCACCTTCTACACCGGGACAGGGTTGGCTAATGAAAAACTGTTTTTT
10 TRBJ2-1 many - TRBV2 CASSGNEQFF TGTGCCAGCAGCGGCAATGAGCAGTTCTTC
14 TRBJ2-7 many TRBD2 TRBV13 CASRGTGGTYEQYF TGTGCCAGCAGAGGCACGGGGGGAACCTACGAGCAGTACTTC
15 TRBJ2-7 few - TRBV27 CASSRTSTSSYEQYF TGTGCCAGCAGCCGGACGAGCACGAGCTCCTACGAGCAGTACTTC
14 TRBJ2-7 many - TRBV6-1 CASKFGPLSYEQYF TGTGCCAGCAAATTCGGACCGTTATCCTACGAGCAGTACTTC